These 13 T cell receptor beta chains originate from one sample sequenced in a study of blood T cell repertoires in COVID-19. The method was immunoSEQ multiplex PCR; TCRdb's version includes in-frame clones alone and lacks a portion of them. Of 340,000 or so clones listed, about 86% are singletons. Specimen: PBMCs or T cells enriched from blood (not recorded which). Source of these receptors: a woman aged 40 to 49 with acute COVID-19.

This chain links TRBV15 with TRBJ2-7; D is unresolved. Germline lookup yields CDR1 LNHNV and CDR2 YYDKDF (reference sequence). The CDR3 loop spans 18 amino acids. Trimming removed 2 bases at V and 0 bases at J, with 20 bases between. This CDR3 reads CATSRKKPQVSSSYEQYF. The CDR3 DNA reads TGTGCCACCAGCAGAAAAAAGCCCCAGGTTTCCAGCTCCTACGAGCAGTACTTC.

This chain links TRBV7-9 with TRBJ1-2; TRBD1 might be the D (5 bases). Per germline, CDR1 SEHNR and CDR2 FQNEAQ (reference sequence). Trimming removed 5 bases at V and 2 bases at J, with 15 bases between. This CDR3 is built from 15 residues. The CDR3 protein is CASSPAGGFNYGYTF. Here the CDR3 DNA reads TGTGCCAGCAGCCCAGCCGGGGGGTTCAACTATGGCTACACCTTC. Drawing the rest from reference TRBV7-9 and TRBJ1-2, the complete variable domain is DTGVSQNPRHKITKRGQNVTFRCDPISEHNRLYWYRQTLGQGPEFLTYFQNEAQLEKSRLLSDRFSAERPKGSFSTLEIQRTEQGDSAMYLCASSPAGGFNYGYTFGSGTRLTVV.

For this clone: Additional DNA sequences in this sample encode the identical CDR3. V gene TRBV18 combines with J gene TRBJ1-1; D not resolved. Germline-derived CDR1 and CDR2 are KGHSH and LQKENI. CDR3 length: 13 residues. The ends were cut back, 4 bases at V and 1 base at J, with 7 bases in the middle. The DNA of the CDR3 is TGTGCCAGCTCACTTGACAAGAACACTGAAGCTTTCTTT. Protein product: CASSLDKNTEAFF.

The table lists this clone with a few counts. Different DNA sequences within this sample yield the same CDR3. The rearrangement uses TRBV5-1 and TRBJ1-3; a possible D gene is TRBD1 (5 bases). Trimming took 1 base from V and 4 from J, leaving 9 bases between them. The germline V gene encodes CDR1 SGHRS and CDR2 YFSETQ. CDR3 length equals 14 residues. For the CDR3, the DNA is TGCGCCAGCAGCTTGACAGGAGAAGGAAACACCATATATTTT. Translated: CASSLTGEGNTIYF.

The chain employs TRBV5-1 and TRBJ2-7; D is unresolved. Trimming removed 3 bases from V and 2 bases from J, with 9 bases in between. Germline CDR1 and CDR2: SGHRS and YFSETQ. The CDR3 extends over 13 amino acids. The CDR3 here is CASSSTRTYEQYF. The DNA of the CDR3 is TGCGCCAGCAGCTCGACAAGGACCTACGAGCAGTACTTC.

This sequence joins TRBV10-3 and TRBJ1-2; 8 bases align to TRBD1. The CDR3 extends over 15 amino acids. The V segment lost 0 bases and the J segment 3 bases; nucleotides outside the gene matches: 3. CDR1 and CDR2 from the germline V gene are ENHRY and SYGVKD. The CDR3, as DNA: TGTGCCATCAGTGAGTCGACAGGGGTCTACTATGGCTACACCTTC. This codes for CAISESTGVYYGYTF.

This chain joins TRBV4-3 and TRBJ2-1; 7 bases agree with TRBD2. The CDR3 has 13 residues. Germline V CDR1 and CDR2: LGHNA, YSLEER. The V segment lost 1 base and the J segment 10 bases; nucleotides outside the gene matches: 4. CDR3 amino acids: CASSQGPSGEQFF. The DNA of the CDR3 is TGCGCCAGCAGCCAAGGGCCTAGCGGAGAGCAGTTCTTC.

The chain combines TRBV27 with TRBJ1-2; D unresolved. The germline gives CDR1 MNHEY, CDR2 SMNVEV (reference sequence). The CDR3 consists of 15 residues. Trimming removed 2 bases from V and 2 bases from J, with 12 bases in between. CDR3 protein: CASSLRPWENYGYTF. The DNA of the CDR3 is TGTGCCAGCAGTTTACGTCCGTGGGAGAACTATGGCTACACCTTC.

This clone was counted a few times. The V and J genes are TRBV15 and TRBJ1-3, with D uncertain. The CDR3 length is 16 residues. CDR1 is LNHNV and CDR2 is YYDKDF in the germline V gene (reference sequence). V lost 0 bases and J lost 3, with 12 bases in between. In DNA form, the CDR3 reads TGTGCCACCAGCAGAGATCGAGGGCAGAGTGGAAACACCATATATTTT. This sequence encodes CATSRDRGQSGNTIYF.

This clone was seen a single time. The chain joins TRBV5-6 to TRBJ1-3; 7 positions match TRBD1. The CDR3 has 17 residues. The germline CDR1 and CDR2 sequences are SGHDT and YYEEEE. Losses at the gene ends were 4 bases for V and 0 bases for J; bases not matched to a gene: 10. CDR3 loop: CASSLQGPLLSGNTIYF. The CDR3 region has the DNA TGTGCCAGCAGCCTACAGGGGCCGCTACTCTCTGGAAACACCATATATTTT.

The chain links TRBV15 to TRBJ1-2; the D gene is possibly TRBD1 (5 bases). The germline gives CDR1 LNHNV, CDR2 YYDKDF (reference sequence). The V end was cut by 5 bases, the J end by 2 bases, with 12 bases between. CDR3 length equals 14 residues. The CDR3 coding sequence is TGTGCCACCAGCTGGATCAGGGAAAACTATGGCTACACCTTC. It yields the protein CATSWIRENYGYTF.

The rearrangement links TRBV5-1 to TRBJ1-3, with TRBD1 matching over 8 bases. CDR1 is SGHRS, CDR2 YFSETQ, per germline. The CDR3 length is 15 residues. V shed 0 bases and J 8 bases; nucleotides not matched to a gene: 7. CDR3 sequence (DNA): TGCGCCAGCAGCTTGGGAAGACAGGGGCTACACACCATATATTTT. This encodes CASSLGRQGLHTIYF.

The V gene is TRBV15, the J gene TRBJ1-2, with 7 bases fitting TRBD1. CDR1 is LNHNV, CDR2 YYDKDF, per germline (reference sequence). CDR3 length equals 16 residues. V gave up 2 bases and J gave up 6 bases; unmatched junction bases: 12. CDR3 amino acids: CATSRSLRDRPDGYTF. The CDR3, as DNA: TGTGCCACCAGCAGATCCCTTAGGGACAGACCAGATGGCTACACCTTC. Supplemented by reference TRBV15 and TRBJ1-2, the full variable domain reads DAMVIQNPRYQVTQFGKPVTLSCSQTLNHNVMYWYQQKSSQAPKLLFHYYDKDFNNEADTPDNFQSRRPNTSFCFLDIRSPGLGDTAMYLCATSRSLRDRPDGYTFGSGTRLTVV.